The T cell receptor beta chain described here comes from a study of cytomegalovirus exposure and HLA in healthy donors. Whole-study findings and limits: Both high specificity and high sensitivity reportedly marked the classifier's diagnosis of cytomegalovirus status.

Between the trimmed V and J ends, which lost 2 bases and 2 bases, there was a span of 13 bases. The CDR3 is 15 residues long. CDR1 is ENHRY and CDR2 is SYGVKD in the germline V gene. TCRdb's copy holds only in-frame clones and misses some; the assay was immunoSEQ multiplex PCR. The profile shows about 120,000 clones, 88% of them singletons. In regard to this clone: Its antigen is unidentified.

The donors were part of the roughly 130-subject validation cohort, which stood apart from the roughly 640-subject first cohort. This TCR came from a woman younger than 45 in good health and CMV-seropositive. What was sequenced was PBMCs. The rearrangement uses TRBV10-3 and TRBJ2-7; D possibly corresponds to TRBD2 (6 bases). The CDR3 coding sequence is TGTGCCATCAGTGAGGCGGGGACCTTCACCTACGAGCAGTACTTC. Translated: CAISEAGTFTYEQYF.